The 29 T cell receptor beta chains below come from one sample, sequenced in a study of glioma-infiltrating T cells after dendritic cell vaccination. This table comes from immunoSEQ multiplex PCR, and its TCRdb copy is limited to in-frame clones, with some not included. The sample includes about 99,000 clones, about four fifths of them seen just once. The sample consisted of blood, taken before dendritic cell vaccination. Receptors were obtained from a human donor with glioblastoma.

The genes are TRBV7-9 and TRBJ2-1; D possibly corresponds to TRBD2 (6 bases). Germline loops: CDR1 SEHNR, CDR2 FQNEAQ (reference sequence). This CDR3 is built from 14 residues. The germline V and J ends were trimmed by 3 bases and 8 bases, with 14 bases remaining between them. CDR3 DNA sequence: TGTGCCAGCAGCTTCCTCGGGGGTGGTGATGAGCAGTTCTTC. Translated: CASSFLGGGDEQFF.

The chain employs TRBV2 and TRBJ2-7, with TRBD2 matching 7 bases. This CDR3 has 14 residues. V shed 9 bases and J 0 bases; nucleotides not matched to a gene: 8. Germline assignment: CDR1 SNHLY and CDR2 FYNNEI. The CDR3 sequence is CARGEGRGSYEQYF. As DNA, the CDR3 is TGTGCCAGGGGGGAGGGACGGGGCTCCTACGAGCAGTACTTC.

The chain recombines TRBV27 with TRBJ1-2; 11 bases map to TRBD1. Germline V gene sequence: CDR1 MNHEY, CDR2 SMNVEV (reference sequence). V lost 5 bases to trimming and J lost 3 bases; unmatched junction nucleotides: 5. The CDR3 covers 15 residues. DNA of the CDR3: TGTGCCAGCAGTCAAGGACAGGGGGCCGACTATGGCTACACCTTC. Encoded protein: CASSQGQGADYGYTF.

This sequence joins TRBV10-2 and TRBJ1-1; TRBD1 is a possible D gene (5 bases). V lost 4 bases to trimming and J lost 3 bases, with 12 bases between them. The CDR3 consists of 14 residues. Germline loops: CDR1 WSHSY, CDR2 SAAADI. The CDR3 coding sequence is TGCGCCAGCAGTGTTGCGGTAGGGGACACTGAAGCTTTCTTT. Translation: CASSVAVGDTEAFF.

The rearrangement joins TRBV2 to TRBJ2-1; 12 bases are a match to TRBD2. CDR1 SNHLY and CDR2 FYNNEI come from the germline V gene. With V trimmed by 6 bases and J by 4 bases, 10 bases remained unmatched. The CDR3 length is 17 residues. The CDR3 here is CASSDGRTSGAYNEQFF. The CDR3 coding sequence is TGTGCCAGCAGCGACGGCAGGACTAGCGGGGCGTACAATGAGCAGTTCTTC.

The V gene is TRBV6-6, the J gene TRBJ1-2; possible D gene TRBD1, 6 bases. Trimming took off 2 bases at V and 0 bases at J, with 10 bases between the two ends. CDR1 and CDR2 from the germline V gene are MNHNY and SVGAGI (reference sequence). The CDR3 totals 15 residues. The CDR3, as DNA: TGTGCCAGCAGTTACCAGAGACAGGCTAACTATGGCTACACCTTC. Translation gives CASSYQRQANYGYTF.

The chain carries TRBV5-4 and TRBJ2-5; TRBD2 matches 8 bases. The germline V gene has CDR1 SGHNT and CDR2 YYREEE (reference sequence). The V and J ends lost 1 base and 1 base, in that order; junction bases with no gene match: 9. The CDR3 covers 17 residues. The CDR3 loop is CASSLRPLLAVQETQYF. The CDR3, as DNA: TGTGCCAGCAGCTTGCGCCCCCTACTAGCGGTCCAAGAGACCCAGTACTTC.

The CDR3 region has the DNA TGTGCCAGCTCACCACCGCAGGCAGCTAATGAAAAACTGTTTTTT. This codes for CASSPPQAANEKLFF. The chain is built from TRBV18 and TRBJ1-4; D uncertain. Germline V gene data show CDR1 as KGHSH and CDR2 as LQKENI. The CDR3 runs to 15 residues. V was clipped by 0 bases and J by 3 bases, with 8 bases between them.

In this sample, this clone turned up once. The chain recombines TRBV30 with TRBJ1-5; 7 bases are a match to TRBD1. Trimming cost V 0 bases and J 4 bases; bases outside gene matches: 6. The CDR3 runs to 15 residues. The germline V gene encodes CDR1 GTSNPN and CDR2 SVGIG (reference sequence). This CDR3 reads CAWSVPRGLNQPQHF. The CDR3 DNA reads TGTGCCTGGAGTGTACCAAGGGGGCTTAATCAGCCCCAGCATTTT.

The V and J genes are TRBV11-3 and TRBJ2-1; 8 nucleotides agree with TRBD1. From germline, CDR1 is SGHNT and CDR2 YENEEA. The CDR3 consists of 15 residues. V shed 8 bases, J shed 3 bases, and the junction held 9 bases outside the gene matches. The CDR3 reads CASRSRDRSYNEQFF. In DNA, the CDR3 is TGTGCCAGCCGCTCCCGGGACAGGAGCTACAATGAGCAGTTCTTC.

The chain couples TRBV4-1 to TRBJ1-3; a possible D gene is TRBD1 (5 bases). Trimming removed 3 bases at V and 3 bases at J, with 12 bases between. The CDR3 contains 15 residues. Germline-derived CDR1 and CDR2 are MGHRA and YSYEKL. The CDR3 reads CASSHPGRRGNTIYF. In DNA form, the CDR3 reads TGCGCCAGCAGCCATCCAGGGCGCCGTGGAAACACCATATATTTT.

The V gene is TRBV5-1, the J gene TRBJ2-2; TRBD1 is a possible D gene (6 bases). In germline, CDR1 is SGHRS, CDR2 YFSETQ. V lost 0 bases and J 1 base, leaving 10 bases between the germline ends. The length of the CDR3 is 16 residues. CDR3 protein: CASSLDGTQNTGELFF. In DNA, the CDR3 is TGCGCCAGCAGCTTGGACGGGACACAGAACACCGGGGAGCTGTTTTTT.

This chain joins TRBV9 and TRBJ2-3; no clear D. V was cut by 4 bases and J by 1 base, with 10 bases left in between. Germline CDR1 reads SGDLS; CDR2 reads YYNGEE. The CDR3 runs 14 residues. CDR3 coding DNA: TGTGCCAGCAGCCCGCGGTTCCGCACAGATACGCAGTATTTT. Its protein product is CASSPRFRTDTQYF.

The rearrangement links TRBV5-1 to TRBJ1-2, with 7 bases lining up with TRBD1. Trimming at V came to 5 bases and at J to 4 bases, leaving 8 bases not matched to a gene. Germline assignment: CDR1 SGHRS and CDR2 YFSETQ. The CDR3 totals 14 residues. The CDR3: CASREPGQLYGYTF. The DNA for the CDR3 is TGCGCCAGCAGAGAGCCGGGACAGCTCTATGGCTACACCTTC.

In this sample, this clone turned up many times. The V call is TRBV6-4, the J call TRBJ1-1; no definite D call. Between the trimmed V and J ends, which lost 3 bases and 2 bases, there was a span of 7 bases. From germline, CDR1 is MRHNA and CDR2 SNTAGT. The CDR3 consists of 13 residues. CDR3 bases: TGTGCCAGCAGTGAGACTGCTAACACTGAAGCTTTCTTT. This gives the protein CASSETANTEAFF.

A note on this clone: The junction differs from germline at one of its ends, possibly a read error. CDR3 in DNA: TGTGCCAGTAGTATAGTGGGAGGCGAGGGACAGGTCAATTTC. Encoded protein: CASSIVGGEGQVNF. The J gene is TRBJ2-4, the V gene TRBV19, with 8 bases that match TRBD1. Per the germline V gene, CDR1 is LNHDA and CDR2 is SQIVND (reference sequence). The CDR3 length is 14 residues.

This chain links TRBV5-1 with TRBJ2-7, with 8 bases lining up with TRBD1. The CDR3 is made up of 14 amino acids. Germline V gene data show CDR1 as SGHRS and CDR2 as YFSETQ. After removal of 2 bases from V and 2 bases from J, the junction contained 3 bases not matched to a gene. In DNA form, the CDR3 reads TGCGCCAGCAGCTTATCAGGGGGCCCCTACGAGCAGTACTTC. Translating gives CASSLSGGPYEQYF.

The chain carries TRBV27 and TRBJ1-2, with unresolved D. There are 15 residues in the CDR3. V dropped 3 bases and J dropped 6 bases, with 17 bases sitting between them. CDR1 is MNHEY, CDR2 SMNVEV, per germline (reference sequence). The CDR3 here is CASSLGAGGRNGYTF. The CDR3 nucleotides are TGTGCCAGCAGTTTGGGAGCAGGCGGTAGGAATGGCTACACCTTC.

This clone was seen just once. The V gene is TRBV5-1, the J gene TRBJ2-2; possibly TRBD1 for D (6 bases). V lost 2 bases to trimming and J lost 3 bases, with 11 bases between them. The CDR3 covers 15 residues. Germline V gene data show CDR1 as SGHRS and CDR2 as YFSETQ. This chain's CDR3 is CASSFGQLDTGELFF. Here the CDR3 DNA reads TGCGCCAGCAGCTTCGGACAGTTGGACACCGGGGAGCTGTTTTTT. Based on the CDR3 plus reference TRBV5-1 and TRBJ2-2, the full variable domain is KAGVTQTPRYLIKTRGQQVTLSCSPISGHRSVSWYQQTPGQGLQFLFEYFSETQRNKGNFPGRFSGRQFSNSRSEMNVSTLELGDSALYLCASSFGQLDTGELFFGEGSRLTVL.

For the CDR3, the DNA is TGTGCCAGCAGTTACTCAGGGGGAACCTACGAGCAGTACTTC. Amino acids: CASSYSGGTYEQYF. The gene calls are TRBV6-6 and TRBJ2-7, with TRBD1 as a possible D gene (6 bases). In germline, CDR1 is MNHNY, CDR2 SVGAGI (reference sequence). V lost 0 bases and J 2 bases, leaving 8 bases between the germline ends. This CDR3 region has 14 residues.

The chain combines TRBV11-3 with TRBJ2-2; 9 nucleotides line up with TRBD1. This CDR3 spans 16 amino acids. V lost 1 base and J lost 7; bases outside the gene matches: 7. Germline V gene sequence: CDR1 SGHNT, CDR2 YENEEA. CDR3 bases: TGTGCCAGCAGCTTAGCTGGGACAGGGTTTTACGGGGAGCTGTTTTTT. Residues: CASSLAGTGFYGELFF.

The CDR3 sequence is CASSLADRPAFF. CDR3 sequence (DNA): TGTGCCAGCAGCTTAGCGGACAGGCCAGCTTTCTTT. The chain couples TRBV7-9 to TRBJ1-1, with 7 bases aligning to TRBD1. J was trimmed by 10 bases and V by 0 bases; bases with no gene match: 2. CDR3 length: 12 amino acids. The germline CDR1 and CDR2 sequences are SEHNR and FQNEAQ (reference sequence).

The chain employs TRBV4-1 and TRBJ1-1; 9 bases map to TRBD1. Germline assignment: CDR1 MGHRA and CDR2 YSYEKL. J was trimmed by 7 bases and V by 3 bases; bases with no gene match: 6. This CDR3 comprises 14 residues. The CDR3 region is CASSHPGQGSEAFF. The CDR3 nucleotides are TGCGCCAGCAGCCACCCGGGACAGGGCAGTGAAGCTTTCTTT.

The J gene is TRBJ2-5, the V gene TRBV18, with TRBD1 matching 7 bases. This CDR3 has 14 residues. The V segment lost 2 bases and the J segment 1 base; nucleotides outside the gene matches: 1. Germline V CDR1 and CDR2: KGHSH, LQKENI. The DNA of the CDR3 is TGTGCCAGCTCACCAAGGGACAGCCAAGAGACCCAGTACTTC. It yields the protein CASSPRDSQETQYF.

The table lists this clone with a count of one. Other DNA variants within this sample encode the same CDR3. This rearrangement joins TRBV11-2 to TRBJ2-7; D is unresolved. V shed 3 bases and J shed 3 bases, with 9 bases lying between them. The CDR3 loop spans 13 amino acids. Germline CDR1 SGHAT, CDR2 FQNNGV. The CDR3 DNA is TGTGCCAGCAGCTTCGGTTCGGTCTACGAGCAGTACTTC. It codes for CASSFGSVYEQYF.

The CDR3 loop is CASSLTHSNTEAFF. The CDR3 DNA reads as TGTGCCAGCAGCTTAACTCACAGTAACACTGAAGCTTTCTTT. V gene TRBV7-2 combines with J gene TRBJ1-1; D ambiguous. V shed 2 bases and J shed 2 bases, with 9 bases lying between them. Looked up from germline, CDR1 is SGHTA and CDR2 is FQGNSA. CDR3 size: 14 residues.

V usage is TRBV6-5 and J usage is TRBJ1-1, with no clear D. Trimming cost V 3 bases and J 1 base, with 9 bases left between them. CDR1 is MNHEY, CDR2 SVGAGI, per germline. The CDR3 is 14 residues long. The CDR3 region has the DNA TGTGCCAGCAGTTATGGGGAGAGGAACACTGAAGCTTTCTTT. Its translation is CASSYGERNTEAFF.

The chain employs TRBV5-1 and TRBJ2-7, with 7 bases that match TRBD2. The CDR3 is 14 residues long. J was trimmed by 0 bases and V by 2 bases; bases with no gene match: 2. The germline V gene has CDR1 SGHRS and CDR2 YFSETQ. In DNA form, the CDR3 reads TGCGCCAGCAGCTTTGGGGGGGTCTCCTACGAGCAGTACTTC. Protein sequence: CASSFGGVSYEQYF.

The chain has TRBV29-1 and TRBJ1-2; tentatively, D is TRBD1 (5 bases). The CDR3 has 15 residues. Germline V gives CDR1 SQVTM, CDR2 ANQGSEA. V lost 5 bases to trimming and J lost 8 bases, with 24 bases between them. The CDR3 loop is CSVLLAGDAIRGYTF. CDR3 sequence (DNA): TGCAGCGTTCTTCTGGCGGGGGACGCCATCCGGGGCTACACCTTC.